This T cell receptor beta chain is from a study of T cell changes during pregnancy in multiple sclerosis. TCRdb keeps only in-frame clones here, not all; method: immunoSEQ multiplex PCR. In the table there are 25,000 to 35,000 clones, around 94% of which are singletons. Trimming took off 4 bases at V and 4 bases at J, with 17 bases between the two ends. The CDR3 contains 15 residues. CDR1 SGHNT and CDR2 YYREEE come from the germline V gene (reference sequence). The clonotype was recovered from a female donor with multiple sclerosis, enrolled in a pregnancy study. Material: CD8+ T cells from peripheral blood mononuclear cells, obtained before pregnancy. The rearrangement joins TRBV5-4 to TRBJ1-1; D is possibly TRBD1 (6 bases). The CDR3 is CASSPRGGLGTEAFF. DNA for the CDR3: TGTGCCAGCAGCCCCCGGGGGGGCTTGGGCACTGAAGCTTTCTTT.